This paragraph covers one T cell receptor beta chain sequence. This clone occurred once. Its antigen is unknown. Per-base quality was not reported, and no clone a single base away is much larger than it. The data originate from a study of CD4 T cells in relation to SARS-CoV-2 and coronaviruses (dated by TCRdb to about 2021). Study-level background: The ViraFEST assay cultured PBMCs with antigen for 10 days, then sequenced TCR beta CDR3s to find antigen-specific clonal expansions. Across all 12 patients in the full convalescent cohort, ages ranged from about 21 to 80 years, with a median of 38. The roughly twelve convalescent patients included 8 males and 4 females; two subjects were Hispanic. HLA restriction was mapped for shared crossreactive spike epitopes using patient-derived lymphoblastoid cell lines. At the level of individual TCR clonotypes, the study measured memory CD4+ T cell crossreactivity between SARS-CoV-2 spike protein and common cold coronavirus spike proteins. The Adaptive Biotechnologies TCR-sequencing kit was used for samples from a few pre-COVID donors and for the naive versus memory experiments, whereas the other data were Illumina-based. Expansion assays from other donors in the study were sequenced with a different, Illumina-based TCR-beta assay. What the work shows at the level of the full study, not this receptor alone: Memory CD4+ clonotypes crossrecognizing SARS-CoV-2 and at least one common cold coronavirus spike were found in approximately 60% of donors. Crossreactivity analysis was centred on spike protein, so crossreactivity against other viral proteins was not assessed. Naive versus memory sequencing indicated the assay detects memory recall responses rather than primary responses primed during culture. Crossreactive clones showed significantly weaker SARS-CoV-2-driven expansion than monoreactive clones, consistent with antigenic imprinting. Pre-pandemic and post-infection samples were not both contributed by any donor, so tracing of the source of pre-existing responses was limited. Small numbers of patients and of tested TCRs limited the study.

To separate naive from memory CD4+ T cells, cryopreserved PBMCs first underwent CD4 enrichment and then EasySep naive CD4+ T cell enrichment. For around 9 days, sorted naive or memory CD4+ T cells (roughly 98,000) were cultured at a 1:1 ratio with T cell-depleted PBMCs and CEF peptides. Triplicate replicate wells were generally used for each peptide culture condition. PBMCs were isolated from leukapheresis product or whole blood by Ficoll-Paque PLUS gradient centrifugation. The PBMCs went either fresh into the expansion assay or into cryopreservation at -140 degrees C. The QIAamp Micro DNA Kit was used to extract genomic DNA from the CD4+ T cells. In the germline V gene, CDR1 corresponds to SGHVS and CDR2 to FQNEAQ. V was cut back by 0 bases and J by 2 bases, leaving a gap of 8 bases between them. Including cysteine and phenylalanine, the CDR3 has 15 amino acids. Only CDR3 DNA remains: 45 bases, in frame from the first base.

DNA from CEF-cultured naive and memory CD4+ T cells underwent immunoSEQ TCR-beta sequencing at survey level. For the original study's pipeline: During preprocessing, nonproductive sequences were removed, along with CDR3s that did not begin with C, did not end with F or W, or were shorter than 7 amino acids. The MANAFEST web app identified antigen-specific clonotypes based on expansion compared with the reference and other culture wells. A clone was considered positive if significant expansion relative to the reference culture was observed in 2 of 3 replicate wells at an FDR below 0.05. For a clone to be considered positive, significant expansion relative to all other tandem wells and an odds ratio above 5 were also required. Cultured and uncultured naive and memory CD4+ repertoires were searched for previously identified spike- and CEF-reactive CDR3s. CDR3 homology was quantified as pairwise Levenshtein distance, calculated with the stringdist R package after three terminal residues were trimmed from each end. This immuneACCESS table, as held by TCRdb, lists in-frame sequences with V and J called but not all clones. Of the missing ones, under half trace to an unresolved V gene in checked studies; the others have no known cause. V and J calls plus clone size are reproduced from that table; the DNA served to infer D and trimming. This sample comprises some 30,000 clones, around 80% of them detected only once. 3.4% of the sample is held by the ten biggest clonotypes.

The specimen sequenced was memory CD4+ T cells from PBMCs, cultured in vitro. The sample's cell subset or site label, in plain terms: memory (non-naive) CD4+ T cells. The chain couples TRBV7-8 to TRBJ1-5; the D gene is perhaps TRBD1, from 6 matching bases. The sequence was obtained from an adult with COVID-19. CDR3 sequence: CASSLARTGNQPQHF. The sequence in DNA is TGTGCCAGCAGCTTAGCCCGGACAGGCAATCAGCCCCAGCATTTT.